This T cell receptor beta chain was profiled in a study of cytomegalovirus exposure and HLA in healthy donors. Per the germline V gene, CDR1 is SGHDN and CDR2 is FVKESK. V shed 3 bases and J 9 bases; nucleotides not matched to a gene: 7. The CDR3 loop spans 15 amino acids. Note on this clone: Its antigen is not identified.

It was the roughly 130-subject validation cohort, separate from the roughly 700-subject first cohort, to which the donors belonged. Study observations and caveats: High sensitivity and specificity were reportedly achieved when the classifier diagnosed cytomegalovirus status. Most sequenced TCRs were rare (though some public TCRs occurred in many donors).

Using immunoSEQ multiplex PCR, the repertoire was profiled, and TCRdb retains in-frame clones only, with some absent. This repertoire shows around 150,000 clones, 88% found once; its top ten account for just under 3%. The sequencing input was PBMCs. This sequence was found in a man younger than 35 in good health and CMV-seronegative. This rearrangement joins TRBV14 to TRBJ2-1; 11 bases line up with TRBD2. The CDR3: CASSQLLAGEGEQFF. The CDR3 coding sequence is TGTGCCAGCAGCCAGCTACTAGCGGGAGAAGGTGAGCAGTTCTTC.